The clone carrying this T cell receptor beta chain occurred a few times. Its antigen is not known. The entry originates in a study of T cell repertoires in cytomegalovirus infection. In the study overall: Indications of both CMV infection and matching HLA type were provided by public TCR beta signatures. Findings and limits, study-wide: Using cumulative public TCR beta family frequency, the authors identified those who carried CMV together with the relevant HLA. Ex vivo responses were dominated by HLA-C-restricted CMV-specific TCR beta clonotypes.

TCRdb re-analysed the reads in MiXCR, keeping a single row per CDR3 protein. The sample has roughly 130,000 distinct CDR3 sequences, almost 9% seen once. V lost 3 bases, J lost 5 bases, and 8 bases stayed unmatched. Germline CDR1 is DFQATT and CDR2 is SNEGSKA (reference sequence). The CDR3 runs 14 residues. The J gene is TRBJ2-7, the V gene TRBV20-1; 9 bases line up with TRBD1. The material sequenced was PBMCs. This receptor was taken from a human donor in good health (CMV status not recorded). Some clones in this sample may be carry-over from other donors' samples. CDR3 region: CSASNRGRYNEQYF. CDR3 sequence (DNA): TGCAGTGCTAGCAACAGGGGGCGGTACAACGAGCAGTACTTC.